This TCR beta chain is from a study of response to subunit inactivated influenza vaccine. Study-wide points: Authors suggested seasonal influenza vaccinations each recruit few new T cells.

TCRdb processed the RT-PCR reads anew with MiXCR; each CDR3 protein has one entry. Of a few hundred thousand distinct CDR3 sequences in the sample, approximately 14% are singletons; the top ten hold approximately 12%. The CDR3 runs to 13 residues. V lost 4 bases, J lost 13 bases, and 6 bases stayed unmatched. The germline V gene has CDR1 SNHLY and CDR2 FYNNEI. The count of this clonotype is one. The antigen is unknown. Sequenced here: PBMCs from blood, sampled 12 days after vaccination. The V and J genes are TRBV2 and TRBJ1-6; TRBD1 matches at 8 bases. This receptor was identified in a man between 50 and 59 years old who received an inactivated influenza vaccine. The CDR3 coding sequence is TGTGCCAGCAGTGTGGACAGGGAAGGCCCCCTCCACTTT. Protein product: CASSVDREGPLHF.